These T cell receptor beta chains were read from a single sample in a study of T cell repertoires in cytomegalovirus infection. These receptors' antigens are unknown. TCRdb redid the calling of the reads with MiXCR, one entry per CDR3 protein. The sample lists roughly 990,000 distinct CDR3 sequences; around 30% were seen once. The material was cultured CD8+ T cells from PBMCs, obtained from culture after CMV antigen stimulation. The receptor source for this set is a human donor in good health (CMV status not recorded). Some clones in this sample may be carry-over from other donors' samples. The CDR3 runs from the conserved cysteine through the conserved F or W. The D gene is left open where the match is weak. Where a row states a size, it is once, few, many or the class of an expanded clone; other rows omit it.

d_call	v_call	clone_size	j_call	cdr3_aa	cdr3_nt
TRBD1	TRBV7-9	.	TRBJ1-1	CASSRETGREAFF	TGTGCCAGCAGCCGAGAGACAGGGCGGGAAGCTTTCTTT
.	TRBV4-2	few	TRBJ2-7	CASSQEAGPYEQYF	TGTGCCAGCAGCCAAGAGGCGGGTCCCTACGAGCAGTACTTC
.	TRBV6-2/TRBV6-3	.	TRBJ1-6	CASSTDLYNSPLHF	TGTGCCAGCAGCACGGACCTCTATAATTCACCCCTCCACTTT
TRBD2	TRBV2	.	TRBJ2-7	CASRGQLAGMFYEQYF	TGTGCCAGCAGAGGTCAGTTAGCGGGGATGTTCTACGAGCAGTACTTC
.	TRBV6-2/TRBV6-3	few	TRBJ1-1	CASSYMGNTEAFF	TGTGCCAGCAGTTACATGGGGAACACTGAAGCTTTCTTT
.	TRBV7-6	many	TRBJ1-1	CASSSRDSNTEAFF	TGTGCCAGCAGCTCCAGGGACTCGAACACTGAAGCTTTCTTT
.	TRBV7-4	.	TRBJ2-2	CASSPQTARVTGELFF	TGTGCCAGCAGCCCGCAGACAGCCCGAGTCACCGGGGAGCTGTTTTTT
TRBD1	TRBV25-1	few	TRBJ1-1	CASSGISHDRVGTEAFF	TGTGCCAGCAGTGGAATTAGCCACGACAGGGTGGGGACTGAAGCTTTCTTT
TRBD2	TRBV6-8	.	TRBJ2-1	CASSPLSSGGGGWNEQFF	TGTGCCAGCAGCCCCTTATCTAGCGGGGGGGGAGGTTGGAATGAGCAGTTCTTC
TRBD2	TRBV9	few	TRBJ2-5	CASSSRLAKETQYF	TGTGCCAGCAGCTCCCGACTAGCTAAAGAGACCCAGTACTTC
.	TRBV7-8	many	TRBJ2-7	CASSAHYEQYF	TGTGCCAGCAGCGCCCATTACGAGCAGTACTTC
.	TRBV4-2	.	TRBJ2-7	CASSQDSVEDEQYF	TGTGCCAGCAGCCAAGATTCAGTCGAGGACGAGCAGTACTTC
.	TRBV11-1	.	TRBJ2-1	CASSLFYDEQFF	TGTGCCAGCAGCTTATTTTACGATGAGCAGTTCTTC
.	TRBV27	.	TRBJ1-5	CASSLARGGQPQHF	TGTGCCAGCAGTTTAGCCAGGGGAGGTCAGCCCCAGCATTTT
.	TRBV9	.	TRBJ2-1	CASSSLREYYNEQFF	TGTGCCAGCAGCTCCCTACGGGAATACTACAATGAGCAGTTCTTC
.	TRBV6-1	.	TRBJ2-7	CASSSSGSAGGEGAYEQYF	.
TRBD1	TRBV6-2/TRBV6-3	.	TRBJ2-1	CASSYWSGGGNEQFF	TGTGCCAGCAGTTACTGGTCAGGGGGCGGCAATGAGCAGTTCTTC
.	TRBV19	.	TRBJ2-7	CASSISGTNYEQYF	TGTGCCAGTAGTATTTCAGGCACCAACTACGAGCAGTACTTC
.	TRBV27	few	TRBJ2-4	CASRGRLAKNIQYF	TGTGCCAGCCGGGGACGTCTAGCCAAAAACATTCAGTACTTC
TRBD2	TRBV7-9	.	TRBJ2-3	CASSSLIAGDGDTQYF	TGTGCCAGCAGCTCCTTAATAGCGGGCGATGGAGATACGCAGTATTTT
.	TRBV27	.	TRBJ2-1	CASSHPGIEQFF	TGTGCCAGCAGCCACCCAGGGATCGAGCAGTTCTTC
.	TRBV4-1	.	TRBJ1-1	CASSQDRQGSTEAFF	TGCGCCAGCAGCCAAGATCGGCAGGGGAGTACTGAAGCTTTCTTT
TRBD2	TRBV27	.	TRBJ2-3	CASSLSVLAGVTDTQYF	TGTGCCAGCAGTTTATCCGTCCTAGCGGGGGTCACAGATACGCAGTATTTT
.	TRBV5-3	.	TRBJ2-5	CASAPRAGETQYF	TGTGCCAGCGCTCCACGGGCCGGGGAGACCCAGTACTTC
.	TRBV7-6	many	TRBJ2-5	CASSLSTSQETQYF	TGTGCCAGCAGCCTATCGACAAGCCAAGAGACCCAGTACTTC
TRBD1	TRBV6-5	many	TRBJ1-1	CASSSPTGGKLEAFF	TGTGCCAGCAGTTCCCCTACAGGGGGAAAGCTTGAAGCTTTCTTT
TRBD2	TRBV6-1	.	TRBJ2-1	CASSLSGPGGAVHNEQFF	TGTGCCAGCAGTCTTTCTGGCCCCGGGGGGGCCGTTCATAATGAGCAGTTCTTC
.	TRBV27	.	TRBJ1-5	CASGAPRPGNQPQHF	TGTGCCAGCGGCGCCCCCCGGCCCGGCAATCAGCCCCAGCATTTT
.	TRBV7-9	.	TRBJ2-1	CASSLTQVRNEQFF	TGTGCCAGCAGCTTAACTCAAGTCCGGAATGAGCAGTTCTTC
.	TRBV6-6	few	TRBJ1-3	CASSYLRAGDEDTIYF	TGTGCCAGCAGTTACCTTCGGGCAGGGGATGAAGACACCATATATTTT
TRBD2	TRBV3-1	few	TRBJ2-1	CASSQELAGSYNEQFF	TGTGCCAGCAGCCAAGAGCTAGCGGGCTCCTACAATGAGCAGTTCTTC
.	TRBV29-1	few	TRBJ2-1	CSHDRGPVDYNEQFF	TGCAGCCATGACCGAGGCCCTGTTGACTACAATGAGCAGTTCTTC
TRBD1	TRBV7-9	.	TRBJ1-6	CASRGQGSSYNSPLHF	TGTGCCAGCAGAGGACAGGGGAGCTCCTATAATTCACCCCTCCACTTT
.	TRBV20-1	.	TRBJ2-3	CSARDQIALTDTQYF	TGCAGTGCTAGAGATCAAATCGCGCTCACAGATACGCAGTATTTT
.	TRBV6-5	many	TRBJ2-3	CASSYSRIASTDTQYF	TGTGCCAGCAGTTACTCGAGGATAGCTAGCACAGATACGCAGTATTTT
.	TRBV29-1	.	TRBJ2-1	CSVDGLAQFF	TGCAGCGTTGATGGTCTAGCCCAGTTCTTC
TRBD2	TRBV20-1	.	TRBJ2-3	CSASGGASGGMSDTQYF	TGCAGTGCTTCCGGAGGCGCTAGCGGGGGGATGTCAGATACGCAGTATTTT
.	TRBV4-1	few	TRBJ2-7	CASSQDWQESSYEQYF	TGCGCCAGCAGCCAAGATTGGCAGGAGAGCTCCTACGAGCAGTACTTC
TRBD2	TRBV6-5	many	TRBJ2-5	CASSYGTSGGQETQYF	TGTGCCAGCAGTTACGGGACTAGCGGGGGGCAAGAGACCCAGTACTTC
.	TRBV4-1	.	TRBJ2-3	CASSQARRDTDTQYF	TGCGCCAGCAGCCAAGCAAGACGGGACACAGATACGCAGTATTTT
.	TRBV2	many	TRBJ2-1	CASTYLQGRGDNEQFF	TGTGCCAGCACATACCTGCAGGGGAGAGGCGACAATGAGCAGTTCTTC